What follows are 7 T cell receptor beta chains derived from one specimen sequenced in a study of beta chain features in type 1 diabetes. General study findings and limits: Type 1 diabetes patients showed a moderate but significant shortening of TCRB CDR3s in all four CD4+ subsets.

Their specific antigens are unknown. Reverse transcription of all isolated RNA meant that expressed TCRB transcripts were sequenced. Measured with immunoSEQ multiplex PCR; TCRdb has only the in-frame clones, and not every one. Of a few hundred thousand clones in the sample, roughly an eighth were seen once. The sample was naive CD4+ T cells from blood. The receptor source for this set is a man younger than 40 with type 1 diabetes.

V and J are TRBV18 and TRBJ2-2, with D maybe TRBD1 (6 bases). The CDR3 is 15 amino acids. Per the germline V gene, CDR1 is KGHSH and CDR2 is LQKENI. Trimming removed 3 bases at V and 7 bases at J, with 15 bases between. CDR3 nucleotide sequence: TGTGCCAGCTCACCGCATCCTCAGGGGAACGGGGAGCTGTTTTTT. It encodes CASSPHPQGNGELFF.

The CDR3 bases are TGTGCCAGCAGTGAAGCGGCGAATAGTCGGGCTGAAGCTTTCTTT. Protein sequence: CASSEAANSRAEAFF. V gene TRBV6-1 combines with J gene TRBJ1-1; D gene uncertain. The germline CDR1 and CDR2 sequences are MNHNS and SASEGT. The CDR3 extends over 15 amino acids. Trimming left V 0 bases short and J 6 bases short, with 14 bases between.

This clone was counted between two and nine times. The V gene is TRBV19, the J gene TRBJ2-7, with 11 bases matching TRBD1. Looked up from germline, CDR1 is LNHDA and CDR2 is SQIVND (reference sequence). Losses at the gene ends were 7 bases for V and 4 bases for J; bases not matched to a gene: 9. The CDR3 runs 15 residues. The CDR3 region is CASTPGTGGRYEQYF. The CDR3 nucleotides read TGTGCCAGTACCCCTGGGACAGGGGGGAGGTACGAGCAGTACTTC.

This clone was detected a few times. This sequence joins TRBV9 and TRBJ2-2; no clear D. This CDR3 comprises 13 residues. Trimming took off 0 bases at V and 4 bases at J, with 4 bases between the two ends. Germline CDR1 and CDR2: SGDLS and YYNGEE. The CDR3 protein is CASSVGATGELFF. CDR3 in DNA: TGTGCCAGCAGCGTAGGCGCCACCGGGGAGCTGTTTTTT.

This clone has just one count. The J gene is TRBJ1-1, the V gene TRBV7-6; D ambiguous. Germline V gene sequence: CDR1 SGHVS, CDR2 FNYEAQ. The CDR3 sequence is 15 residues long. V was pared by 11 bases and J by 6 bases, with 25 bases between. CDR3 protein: CAVRGGKGSIAEAFF. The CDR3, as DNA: TGTGCCGTTCGGGGAGGGAAAGGGTCGATCGCTGAAGCTTTCTTT. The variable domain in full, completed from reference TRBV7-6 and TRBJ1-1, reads GAGVSQSPRYKVTKRGQDVALRCDPISGHVSLYWYRQALGQGPEFLTYFNYEAQQDKSGLPNDRFSAERPEGSISTLTIQRTEQRDSAMYRCAVRGGKGSIAEAFFGQGTRLTVV.

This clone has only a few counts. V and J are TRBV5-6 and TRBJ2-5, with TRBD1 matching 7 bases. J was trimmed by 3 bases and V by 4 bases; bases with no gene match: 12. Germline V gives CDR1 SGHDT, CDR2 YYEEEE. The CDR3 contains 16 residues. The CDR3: CASSLGQAMGEETQYF. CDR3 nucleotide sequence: TGTGCCAGCAGCCTCGGACAGGCCATGGGCGAAGAGACCCAGTACTTC.

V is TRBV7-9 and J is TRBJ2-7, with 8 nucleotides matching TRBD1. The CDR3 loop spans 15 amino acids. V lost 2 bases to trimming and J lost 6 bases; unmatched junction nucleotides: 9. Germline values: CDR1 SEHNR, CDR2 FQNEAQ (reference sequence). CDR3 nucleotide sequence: TGTGCCAGCAGCTTAAGGGGTGGACAGGGTACCGAGCAGTACTTC. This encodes CASSLRGGQGTEQYF.